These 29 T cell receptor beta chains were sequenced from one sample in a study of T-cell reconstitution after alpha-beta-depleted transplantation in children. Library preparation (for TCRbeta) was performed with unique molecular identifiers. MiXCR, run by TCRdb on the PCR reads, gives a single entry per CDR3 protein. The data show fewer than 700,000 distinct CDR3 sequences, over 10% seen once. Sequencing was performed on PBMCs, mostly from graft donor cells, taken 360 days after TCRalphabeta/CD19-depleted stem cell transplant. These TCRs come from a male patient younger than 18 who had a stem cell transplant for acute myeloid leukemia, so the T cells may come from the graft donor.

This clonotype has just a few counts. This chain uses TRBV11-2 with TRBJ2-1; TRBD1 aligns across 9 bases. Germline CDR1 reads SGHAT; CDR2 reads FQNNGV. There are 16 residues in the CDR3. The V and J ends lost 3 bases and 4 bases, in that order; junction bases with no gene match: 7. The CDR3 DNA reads TGTGCCAGCAGCTTGCCCTCGGGACAGGGATACAATGAGCAGTTCTTC. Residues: CASSLPSGQGYNEQFF.

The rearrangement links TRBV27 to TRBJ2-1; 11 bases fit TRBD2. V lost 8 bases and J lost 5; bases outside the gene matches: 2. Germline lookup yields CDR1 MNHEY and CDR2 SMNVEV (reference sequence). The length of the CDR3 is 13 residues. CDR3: CASQTSGNNEQFF. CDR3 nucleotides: TGTGCCAGCCAGACTAGCGGGAACAATGAGCAGTTCTTC.

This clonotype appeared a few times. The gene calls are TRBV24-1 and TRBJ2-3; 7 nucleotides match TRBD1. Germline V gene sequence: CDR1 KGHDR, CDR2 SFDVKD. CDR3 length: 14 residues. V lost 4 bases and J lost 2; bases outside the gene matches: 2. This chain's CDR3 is CATSEGQLTDTQYF. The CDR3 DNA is TGTGCCACCAGTGAGGGACAGCTCACAGATACGCAGTATTTT.

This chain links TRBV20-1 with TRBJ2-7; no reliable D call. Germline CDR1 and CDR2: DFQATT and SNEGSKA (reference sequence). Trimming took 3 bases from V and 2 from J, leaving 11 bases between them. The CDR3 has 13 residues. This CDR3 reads CSASLAQAYEQYF. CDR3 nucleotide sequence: TGCAGTGCTAGCTTGGCTCAAGCCTACGAGCAGTACTTC.

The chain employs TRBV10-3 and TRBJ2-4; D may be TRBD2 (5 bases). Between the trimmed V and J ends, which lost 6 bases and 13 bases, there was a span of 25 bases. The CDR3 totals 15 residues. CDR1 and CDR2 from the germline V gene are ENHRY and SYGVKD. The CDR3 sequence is CAISPNLDYSSRQYF. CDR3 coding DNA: TGTGCCATCAGCCCTAATCTCGACTATAGCTCCCGACAGTACTTC.

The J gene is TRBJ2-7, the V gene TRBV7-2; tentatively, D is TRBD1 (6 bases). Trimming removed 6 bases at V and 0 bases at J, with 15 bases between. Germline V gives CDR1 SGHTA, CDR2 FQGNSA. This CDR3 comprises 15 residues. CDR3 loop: CASSFRGGSSYEQYF. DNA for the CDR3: TGTGCCAGCAGTTTCAGGGGCGGAAGCTCCTACGAGCAGTACTTC.

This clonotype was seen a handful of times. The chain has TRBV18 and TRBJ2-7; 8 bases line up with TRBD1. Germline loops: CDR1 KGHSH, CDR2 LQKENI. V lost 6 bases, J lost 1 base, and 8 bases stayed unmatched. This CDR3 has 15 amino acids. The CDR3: CASSPDRDRSYEQYF. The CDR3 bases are TGTGCCAGCTCCCCCGACCGGGACAGGTCCTACGAGCAGTACTTC.

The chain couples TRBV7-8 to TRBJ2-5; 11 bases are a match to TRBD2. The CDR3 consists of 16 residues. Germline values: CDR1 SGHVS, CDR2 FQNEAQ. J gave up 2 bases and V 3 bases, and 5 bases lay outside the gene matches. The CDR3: CASSFPTSGIQETQYF. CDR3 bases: TGTGCCAGCAGCTTCCCGACTAGCGGGATTCAAGAGACCCAGTACTTC. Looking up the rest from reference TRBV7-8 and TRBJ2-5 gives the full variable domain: GAGVSQSPRYKVAKRGQDVALRCDPISGHVSLFWYQQALGQGPEFLTYFQNEAQLDKSGLPSDRFFAERPEGSVSTLKIQRTQQEDSAVYLCASSFPTSGIQETQYFGPGTRLLVL.

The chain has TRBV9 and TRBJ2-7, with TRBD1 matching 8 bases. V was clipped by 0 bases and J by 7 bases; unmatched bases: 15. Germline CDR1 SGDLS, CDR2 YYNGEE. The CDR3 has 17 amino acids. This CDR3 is CASSVAPRSQGAEEQYF. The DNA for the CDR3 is TGTGCCAGCAGCGTAGCTCCCCGTTCGCAGGGGGCGGAGGAGCAGTACTTC.

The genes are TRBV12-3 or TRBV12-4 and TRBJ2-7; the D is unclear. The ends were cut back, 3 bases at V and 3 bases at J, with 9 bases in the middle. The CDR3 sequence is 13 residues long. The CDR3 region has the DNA TGTGCCAGCAGTTTGGCAGAAAACTACGAGCAGTACTTC. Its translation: CASSLAENYEQYF.

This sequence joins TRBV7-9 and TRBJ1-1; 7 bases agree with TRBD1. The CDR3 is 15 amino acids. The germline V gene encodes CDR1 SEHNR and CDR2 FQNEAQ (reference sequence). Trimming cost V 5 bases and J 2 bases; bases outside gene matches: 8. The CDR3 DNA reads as TGTGCCAGCAGCCCCCGGACAGGAGAAAACACTGAAGCTTTCTTT. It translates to CASSPRTGENTEAFF.

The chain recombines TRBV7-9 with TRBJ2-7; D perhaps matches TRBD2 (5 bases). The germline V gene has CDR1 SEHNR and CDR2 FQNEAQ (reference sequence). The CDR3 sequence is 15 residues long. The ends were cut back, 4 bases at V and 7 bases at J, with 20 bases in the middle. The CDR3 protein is CASSYAHPGSGEQYF. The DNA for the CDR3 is TGTGCCAGCAGCTACGCGCACCCGGGATCGGGGGAGCAGTACTTC. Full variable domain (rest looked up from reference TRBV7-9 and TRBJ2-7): DTGVSQNPRHKITKRGQNVTFRCDPISEHNRLYWYRQTLGQGPEFLTYFQNEAQLEKSRLLSDRFSAERPKGSFSTLEIQRTEQGDSAMYLCASSYAHPGSGEQYFGPGTRLTVT.

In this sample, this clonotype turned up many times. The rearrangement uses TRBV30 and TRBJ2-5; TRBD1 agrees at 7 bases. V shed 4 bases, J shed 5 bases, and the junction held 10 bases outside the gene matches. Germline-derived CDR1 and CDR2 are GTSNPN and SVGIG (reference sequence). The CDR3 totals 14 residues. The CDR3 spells CAWTTTGLFETQYF. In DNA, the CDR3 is TGTGCCTGGACGACGACAGGGCTTTTCGAGACCCAGTACTTC. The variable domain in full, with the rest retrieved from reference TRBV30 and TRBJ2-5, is SQTIHQWPATLVQPVGSPLSLECTVEGTSNPNLYWYRQAAGRGLQLLFYSVGIGQISSEVPQNLSASRPQDRQFILSSKKLLLSDSGFYLCAWTTTGLFETQYFGPGTRLLVL.

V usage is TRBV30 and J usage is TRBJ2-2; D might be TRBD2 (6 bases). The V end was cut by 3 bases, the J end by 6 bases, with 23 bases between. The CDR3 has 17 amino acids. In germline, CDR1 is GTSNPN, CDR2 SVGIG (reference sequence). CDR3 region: CAWSSPGWGGKAGELFF. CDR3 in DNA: TGTGCCTGGAGCTCCCCTGGTTGGGGAGGTAAGGCCGGGGAGCTGTTTTTT.

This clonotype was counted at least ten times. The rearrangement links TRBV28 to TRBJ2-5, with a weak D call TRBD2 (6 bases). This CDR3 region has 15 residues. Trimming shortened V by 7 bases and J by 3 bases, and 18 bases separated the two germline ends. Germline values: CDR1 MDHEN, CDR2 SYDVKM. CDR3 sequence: CASTSLWDLKETQYF. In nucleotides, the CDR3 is TGTGCCAGCACATCATTGTGGGACTTGAAAGAGACCCAGTACTTC.

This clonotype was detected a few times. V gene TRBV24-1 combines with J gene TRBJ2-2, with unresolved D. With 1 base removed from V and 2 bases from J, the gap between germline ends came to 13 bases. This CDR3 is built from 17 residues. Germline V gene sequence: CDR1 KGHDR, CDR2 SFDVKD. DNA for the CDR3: TGTGCCACCAGTGATTTATCCGGCCCTTTTAACACCGGGGAGCTGTTTTTT. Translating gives CATSDLSGPFNTGELFF.

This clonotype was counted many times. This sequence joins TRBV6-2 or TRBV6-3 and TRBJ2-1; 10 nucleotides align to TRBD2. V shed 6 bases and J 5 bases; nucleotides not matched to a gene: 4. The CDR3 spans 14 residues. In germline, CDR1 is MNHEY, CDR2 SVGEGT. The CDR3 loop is CASRLAGVNNEQFF. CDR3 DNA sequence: TGTGCCAGCAGGCTAGCGGGAGTAAACAATGAGCAGTTCTTC.

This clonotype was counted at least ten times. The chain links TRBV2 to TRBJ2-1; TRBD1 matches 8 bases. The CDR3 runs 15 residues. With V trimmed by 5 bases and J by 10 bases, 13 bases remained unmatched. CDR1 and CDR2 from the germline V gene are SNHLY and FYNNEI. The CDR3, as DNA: TGTGCCAGCAGTTTCCGGACAGGGATGGTACCCGAGCAGTTCTTC. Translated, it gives CASSFRTGMVPEQFF.

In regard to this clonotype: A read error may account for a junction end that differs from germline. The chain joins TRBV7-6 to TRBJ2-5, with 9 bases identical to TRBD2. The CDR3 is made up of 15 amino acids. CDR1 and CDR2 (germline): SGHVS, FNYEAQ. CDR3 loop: CASSPQAGGQETQYF. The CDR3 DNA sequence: TGTGCCAGCAGCCCCCAAGCGGGAGGCCAAGAAACCCAGTACTTC.

The CDR3 sequence: CASSVAGVWADTQYF. The CDR3 bases are TGTGCCAGCAGTGTTGCGGGAGTTTGGGCAGATACGCAGTATTTT. This sequence joins TRBV2 and TRBJ2-3, with 7 bases aligning to TRBD2. The germline CDR1 and CDR2 sequences are SNHLY and FYNNEI. The CDR3 sequence is 15 residues long. V lost 4 bases to trimming and J lost 4 bases; unmatched junction nucleotides: 8.

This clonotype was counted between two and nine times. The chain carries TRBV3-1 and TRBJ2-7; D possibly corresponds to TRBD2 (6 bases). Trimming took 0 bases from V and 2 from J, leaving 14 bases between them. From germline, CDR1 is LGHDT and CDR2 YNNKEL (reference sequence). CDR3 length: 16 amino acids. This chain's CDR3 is CASSQDGPGRTYEQYF. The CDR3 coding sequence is TGTGCCAGCAGCCAAGATGGACCAGGGAGGACCTACGAGCAGTACTTC.

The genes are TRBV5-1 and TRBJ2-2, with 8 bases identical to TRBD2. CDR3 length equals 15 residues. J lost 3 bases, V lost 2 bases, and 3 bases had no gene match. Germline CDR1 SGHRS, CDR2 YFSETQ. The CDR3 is CASSLRTSYTGELFF. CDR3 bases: TGCGCCAGCAGCTTACGGACTAGCTACACCGGGGAGCTGTTTTTT.

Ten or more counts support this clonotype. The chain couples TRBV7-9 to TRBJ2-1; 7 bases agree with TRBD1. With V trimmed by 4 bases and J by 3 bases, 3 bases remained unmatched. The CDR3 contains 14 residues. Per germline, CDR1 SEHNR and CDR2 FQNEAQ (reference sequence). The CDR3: CASSSGQLYNEQFF. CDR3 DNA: TGTGCCAGCAGCTCGGGACAGCTCTACAATGAGCAGTTCTTC.

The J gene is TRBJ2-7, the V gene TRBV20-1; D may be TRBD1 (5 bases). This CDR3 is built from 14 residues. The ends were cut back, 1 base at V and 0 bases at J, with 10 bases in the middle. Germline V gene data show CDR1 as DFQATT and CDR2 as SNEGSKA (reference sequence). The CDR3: CSARGPQASYEQYF. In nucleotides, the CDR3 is TGCAGTGCTAGAGGGCCACAGGCCTCCTACGAGCAGTACTTC.

The CDR3 spells CASRVVTGTSGEQFF. The CDR3, as DNA: TGTGCCAGCAGGGTGGTGACCGGGACTAGCGGCGAGCAGTTCTTC. V gene TRBV6-1 combines with J gene TRBJ2-1; TRBD2 matches at 11 bases. The CDR3 runs to 15 residues. Trimming removed 6 bases from V and 10 bases from J; junction bases left unmatched: 11. CDR1 is MNHNS, CDR2 SASEGT, per germline.

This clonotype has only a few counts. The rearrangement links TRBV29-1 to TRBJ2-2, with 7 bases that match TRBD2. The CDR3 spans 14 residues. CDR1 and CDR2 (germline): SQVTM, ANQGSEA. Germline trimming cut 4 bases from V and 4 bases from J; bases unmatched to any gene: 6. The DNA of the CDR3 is TGCAGCGTTGTAGGGCCTAGCGGCACCGGGGAGCTGTTTTTT. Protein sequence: CSVVGPSGTGELFF.

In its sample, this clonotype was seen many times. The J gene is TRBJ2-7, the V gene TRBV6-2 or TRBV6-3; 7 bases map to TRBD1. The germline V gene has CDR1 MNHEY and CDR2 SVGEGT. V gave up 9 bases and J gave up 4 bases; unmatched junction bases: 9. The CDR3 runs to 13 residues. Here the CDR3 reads CASRRTGTYEQYF. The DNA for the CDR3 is TGTGCCAGTAGGAGGACAGGAACTTACGAGCAGTACTTC.

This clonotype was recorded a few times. The CDR3 nucleotides read TGTGCCACCATCCCTAGCGGGACGTCCTACAATGAGCAGTTCTTC. This encodes CATIPSGTSYNEQFF. V gene TRBV19 combines with J gene TRBJ2-1, with TRBD2 matching over 9 bases. Germline V gene data show CDR1 as LNHDA and CDR2 as SQIVND (reference sequence). V shed 10 bases, J shed 1 base, and the junction held 8 bases outside the gene matches. This CDR3 is 15 amino acids long.

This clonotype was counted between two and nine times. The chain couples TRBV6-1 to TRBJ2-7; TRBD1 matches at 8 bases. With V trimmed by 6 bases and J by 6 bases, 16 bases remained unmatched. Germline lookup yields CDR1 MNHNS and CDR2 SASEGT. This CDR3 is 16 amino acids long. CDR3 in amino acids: CASRGQRGQVGREQYF. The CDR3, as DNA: TGTGCCAGCAGGGGACAACGGGGACAGGTCGGCCGCGAGCAGTACTTC.